This T cell receptor (beta chain) was retrieved from a study of blood T cell repertoires in COVID-19. Study summary: Sources were T cells, B-cell-depleted T cells, or PBMCs; the material itself was cDNA or gDNA.

From germline, CDR1 is MDHEN and CDR2 SYDVKM. Losses at the gene ends were 6 bases for V and 2 bases for J; bases not matched to a gene: 16. The length of the CDR3 is 19 residues. As processed by the authors: It was from reference gene primer amplification that nucleated cell counts were estimated. TCRdb's copy holds only in-frame clones and misses some; the assay was immunoSEQ multiplex PCR. The V and J calls and clone size are taken from that table; D and trimming were inferred from the DNA. Among 220,000 or so clones listed, 70% to 90% were seen once. Sequenced input: PBMCs or T cells enriched from blood (not recorded which). The TCR sequence derives from a woman aged 45-59 years with acute COVID-19. This rearrangement joins TRBV28 to TRBJ1-5; 10 bases map to TRBD1. The CDR3 bases are TGTGCCAGCAGCTCCGGAATCTTGGGACAGGGGATCGGCAATCAGCCCCAGCATTTT. Translated: CASSSGILGQGIGNQPQHF.